Below, 20 T cell receptor beta chains from the same sample are listed, as sequenced in a study of neurological immune-mediated disorders. TCRdb redid the calling of the 5' RACE reads with MiXCR, one entry per CDR3 protein. The data show some 54,000 distinct CDR3 sequences, roughly 10% seen once. Time point indicated: longitudinal time-point 1 (baseline). Sequenced input: PBMCs. These receptors were collected from a male donor with HTLV-1-associated myelopathy (HAM/TSP).

There are many counts of this clonotype. The CDR3 DNA reads as TGCAGCGTTACTAGCACAGATACGCAGTATTTT. Protein product: CSVTSTDTQYF. The J gene is TRBJ2-3, the V gene TRBV29-1; D ambiguous. V lost 5 bases, J lost 0 bases, and 3 bases lay in between. Germline V CDR1 and CDR2: SQVTM, ANQGSEA. The CDR3 covers 11 residues.

Many counts were recorded for this clonotype. The chain carries TRBV28 and TRBJ1-2; 7 nucleotides align to TRBD1. This CDR3 has 13 residues. Germline V gene sequence: CDR1 MDHEN, CDR2 SYDVKM. The junction had 1 base not matched to a gene; V was cut back by 4 bases and J by 2 bases. CDR3 DNA: TGTGCCAGCAGTTACAGGGGAAACTATGGCTACACCTTC. Amino acid sequence: CASSYRGNYGYTF.

A word on this clonotype: Since a much larger clone is just one base distant, this may be a read error. The V and J genes are TRBV29-1 and TRBJ2-2; perhaps TRBD2 as D (5 bases). CDR3 length: 14 residues. The germline V gene has CDR1 SQVTM and CDR2 ANQGSEA. This CDR3 reads CSVAGIRNTVELFF. In DNA, the CDR3 is TGCAGCGTTGCCGGGATCCGCAACACCGTGGAGCTGTTTTTT.

This clonotype showed up many times. The rearrangement uses TRBV6-5 and TRBJ2-3; 7 bases map to TRBD2. Trimming removed 4 bases from V and 6 bases from J; junction bases left unmatched: 10. The CDR3 contains 15 residues. Germline CDR1 reads MNHEY; CDR2 reads SVGAGI. This chain's CDR3 is CASSSWGISGDTQYF. CDR3 bases: TGTGCCAGCAGTTCCTGGGGGATTAGCGGGGATACGCAGTATTTT.

This clonotype appeared many times. The rearrangement links TRBV5-1 to TRBJ1-3, with D perhaps TRBD1 (5 bases). V lost 5 bases and J 2 bases, leaving 14 bases between the germline ends. Germline CDR1 SGHRS, CDR2 YFSETQ. This CDR3 is 15 amino acids long. CDR3 residues: CASRDSRGTGNTIYF. The CDR3, as DNA: TGCGCCAGCAGGGACTCGAGGGGAACTGGAAACACCATATATTTT.

This clonotype was detected ten times or more. The CDR3 nucleotides read TGTGCCAGCTCACTGACTAGCGCCCAAGAGACCCAGTACTTC. Amino acid sequence: CASSLTSAQETQYF. This rearrangement joins TRBV18 to TRBJ2-5, with TRBD2 matching 8 bases. Germline values: CDR1 KGHSH, CDR2 LQKENI. The CDR3 is 14 residues long. V dropped 4 bases and J dropped 1; count of bases not matched to a gene: 2. Filled out from reference TRBV18 and TRBJ2-5, the complete variable domain reads NAGVMQNPRHLVRRRGQEARLRCSPMKGHSHVYWYRQLPEEGLKFMVYLQKENIIDESGMPKERFSAEFPKEGPSILRIQQVVRGDSAAYFCASSLTSAQETQYFGPGTRLLVL.

This clonotype was detected many times. The chain links TRBV7-8 to TRBJ1-6; 8 bases are shared with TRBD1. Germline V gene sequence: CDR1 SGHVS, CDR2 FQNEAQ. V lost 5 bases to trimming and J lost 6 bases; unmatched junction nucleotides: 12. This CDR3 is built from 17 residues. The DNA of the CDR3 is TGTGCCAGCAGCCCAAGGGGAGGACAGGGAACTAATTCACCCCTCCACTTT. This sequence encodes CASSPRGGQGTNSPLHF. The variable domain in full, completed from reference TRBV7-8 and TRBJ1-6, reads GAGVSQSPRYKVAKRGQDVALRCDPISGHVSLFWYQQALGQGPEFLTYFQNEAQLDKSGLPSDRFFAERPEGSVSTLKIQRTQQEDSAVYLCASSPRGGQGTNSPLHFGNGTRLTVT.

As to this clonotype: A read error is likely, as this CDR3 ends without the conserved phenylalanine or tryptophan. CDR3 nucleotide sequence: TGTGCCAGCAGTTTGGCCGGGACCAATTCACCCCTCCACTCT. This codes for CASSLAGTNSPLHS. V gene TRBV12-3 or TRBV12-4 combines with J gene TRBJ1-6; a weak D match, TRBD1 (5 bases). V was pared by 3 bases and J by 7 bases, with 10 bases between. The CDR3 sequence is 14 residues long.

This clonotype was seen ten or more times. The chain uses TRBV20-1 and TRBJ2-3; D remains ambiguous. V gave up 1 base and J gave up 2 bases, with 10 bases separating them. Per germline, CDR1 DFQATT and CDR2 SNEGSKA (reference sequence). This CDR3 has 14 amino acids. The CDR3 DNA is TGCAGTGCTAGAGCGGGCGGAAACACAGATACGCAGTATTTT. It yields the protein CSARAGGNTDTQYF.

This clonotype was recorded at least ten times. The rearrangement joins TRBV6-5 to TRBJ2-7, with D tentatively TRBD1 (5 bases). The CDR3 totals 14 residues. From germline, CDR1 is MNHEY and CDR2 SVGAGI. The germline V and J ends were trimmed by 6 bases and 2 bases, with 14 bases remaining between them. The CDR3 coding sequence is TGTGCCAGCAGCAGGGATGGCCGTACCTACGAGCAGTACTTC. Protein: CASSRDGRTYEQYF.

This clonotype has at least ten counts. The chain has TRBV6-2 or TRBV6-3 and TRBJ2-1; 11 bases are a match to TRBD1. Losses at the gene ends were 5 bases for V and 9 bases for J; bases not matched to a gene: 12. Germline loops: CDR1 MNHEY, CDR2 SVGEGT. CDR3 length: 16 amino acids. The chain's CDR3 is CASSIGQGAYNGEQFF. The CDR3 bases are TGTGCCAGCAGTATTGGACAGGGGGCCTACAATGGTGAGCAGTTCTTC.

There are many counts of this clonotype. The J gene is TRBJ2-3, the V gene TRBV9; 8 bases line up with TRBD2. The trim removed 0 bases at V and 6 bases at J, leaving 9 bases unmatched. The length of the CDR3 is 16 residues. Germline V CDR1 and CDR2: SGDLS, YYNGEE. The CDR3 bases are TGTGCCAGCAGCGTAGATTTACGGGGGGGCCCGGATACGCAGTATTTT. Residues: CASSVDLRGGPDTQYF.

This clonotype was detected many times. CDR3 in DNA: TGCAGTGCTAGTCTGGGGGGGACAGCTAACAATGAGCAGTTCTTC. It codes for CSASLGGTANNEQFF. The V and J genes are TRBV20-1 and TRBJ2-1; possibly TRBD1 or TRBD2 for D (7 bases each). Trimming removed 3 bases from V and 5 bases from J, with 17 bases in between. The CDR3 extends over 15 amino acids. CDR1 is DFQATT and CDR2 is SNEGSKA in the germline V gene (reference sequence).

There are many counts of this clonotype. The chain links TRBV7-9 to TRBJ2-3; the D is unclear. Trimming took off 0 bases at V and 0 bases at J, with 7 bases between the two ends. Germline V lookup: CDR1 SEHNR, CDR2 FQNEAQ (reference sequence). The CDR3 length is 15 residues. The CDR3 reads CASSLALGSTDTQYF. CDR3 bases: TGTGCCAGCAGCTTAGCGCTGGGGAGCACAGATACGCAGTATTTT.

This clonotype was seen ten or more times. CDR3 sequence: CASSATGQGTGNTIYF. The CDR3 region has the DNA TGCGCCAGCAGCGCAACGGGACAGGGGACTGGAAACACCATATATTTT. The genes are TRBV5-1 and TRBJ1-3, with TRBD1 identical over 10 bases. Germline assignment: CDR1 SGHRS and CDR2 YFSETQ. Trimming took 4 bases from V and 2 from J; bases not matched to a gene: 6. This CDR3 has 16 amino acids.

This clonotype was counted at least ten times. This sequence joins TRBV3-1 and TRBJ1-1; unclear D gene. Germline V gene sequence: CDR1 LGHDT, CDR2 YNNKEL (reference sequence). The CDR3 is made up of 14 amino acids. The V end lost 2 bases, the J end lost 2 bases, and 9 bases lay between the germline ends. The CDR3 sequence is CASSQRGSNTEAFF. CDR3 nucleotide sequence: TGTGCCAGCAGCCAACGGGGTTCTAACACTGAAGCTTTCTTT.

The chain recombines TRBV30 with TRBJ1-1; D perhaps matches TRBD1 (5 bases). The CDR3 sequence is 13 residues long. CDR1 is GTSNPN and CDR2 is SVGIG in the germline V gene (reference sequence). Trimming took 4 bases from V and 3 from J, leaving 12 bases between them. CDR3 sequence: CAWTRQGDTEAFF. In nucleotides, the CDR3 is TGTGCCTGGACCAGGCAAGGGGACACTGAAGCTTTCTTT.

This clonotype occurred a few times. The chain is built from TRBV19 and TRBJ2-4; D is ambiguous. The germline V and J ends were trimmed by 3 bases and 6 bases, with 15 bases remaining between them. CDR1 is LNHDA and CDR2 is SQIVND in the germline V gene (reference sequence). This CDR3 is built from 15 residues. The CDR3 DNA is TGTGCCAGTAGTATCTTCTTCTCGTGGGGAAACATTCAGTACTTC. Translated, it gives CASSIFFSWGNIQYF.

This clonotype occurred many times. The rearrangement links TRBV6-5 to TRBJ1-3; 9 bases match TRBD1. The trim removed 5 bases at V and 3 bases at J, leaving 2 bases unmatched. Germline assignment: CDR1 MNHEY and CDR2 SVGAGI. The CDR3 runs 14 residues. CDR3 sequence: CASSTGGLGNTIYF. CDR3 DNA: TGTGCCAGCAGTACAGGGGGCCTTGGAAACACCATATATTTT.

This clonotype appeared many times. J is TRBJ1-2 and V is TRBV4-2; D is unclear. V was shortened by 1 base and J by 4 bases, with 7 bases between the two germline ends. CDR3 size: 13 residues. CDR1 and CDR2 (germline): LGHNA, YNFKEQ. The CDR3 bases are TGTGCCAGCAGCCAAGGGCGCAGCTATGGCTACACCTTC. Translated, it gives CASSQGRSYGYTF.